A single T cell receptor (beta chain) is shown here with its context. Clones were read by immunoSEQ multiplex PCR, and TCRdb kept only the in-frame ones, dropping some. The table shows approximately 410,000 clones, with roughly 85% occurring only once. The sample is drawn from a study of blood T cell repertoires in COVID-19. Study information: The United States, Italy and Spain supplied acute and convalescent COVID-19 samples.

After removal of 6 bases from V and 8 bases from J, the junction contained 3 bases not matched to a gene. CDR1 and CDR2 (germline): SNHLY, FYNNEI. The CDR3 loop spans 14 amino acids. This receptor was taken from a woman younger than 45 with active or convalescent COVID-19. The chain links TRBV2 to TRBJ2-1; 14 nucleotides align to TRBD2. Source material: peripheral blood. The CDR3 here is CASRGTSGSYEQFF. CDR3 coding DNA: TGTGCCAGCAGGGGGACTAGCGGGAGTTATGAGCAGTTCTTC. Based on the CDR3 plus reference TRBV2 and TRBJ2-1, the full variable domain is EPEVTQTPSHQVTQMGQEVILRCVPISNHLYFYWYRQILGQKVEFLVSFYNNEISEKSEIFDDQFSVERPDGSNFTLKIRSTKLEDSAMYFCASRGTSGSYEQFFGPGTRLTVL.